The TCR beta chain under discussion was sequenced for a study of blood T cell repertoires in COVID-19. The ends were cut back, 3 bases at V and 11 bases at J, with 16 bases in the middle. Germline V gene data show CDR1 as LNHDA and CDR2 as SQIVND (reference sequence). This CDR3 region has 13 residues. Assay: immunoSEQ multiplex PCR; the TCRdb copy retains only in-frame clones and omits some. The sample gives around 190,000 clones, about 87% of which show up once; over 9% is in the top ten. Sequenced material: PBMCs or T cells enriched from blood (not recorded which). The sequence was obtained from a man younger than 35 with acute COVID-19. The V gene is TRBV19, the J gene TRBJ1-1, with TRBD1 as a possible D gene (6 bases). The CDR3 protein is CASSMGGPLEAFF. DNA for the CDR3: TGTGCCAGTAGTATGGGGGGGCCCCTCGAGGCTTTCTTT.